This T cell receptor (beta chain) originates from a study of blood T cell repertoires in COVID-19. Study as a whole: T cells, B-cell-depleted T cells, or PBMCs provided the cDNA or gDNA that served as material.

Losses at the gene ends were 4 bases for V and 2 bases for J; bases not matched to a gene: 4. CDR1 is LNHDA, CDR2 SQIVND, per germline (reference sequence). This CDR3 region has 15 residues. A single count supports this clone. Measured with immunoSEQ multiplex PCR; TCRdb has only the in-frame clones, and not every one. The sample contains roughly 170,000 clones, around nine tenths of which appear only once. The receptor was derived from a woman in her sixties or seventies with COVID-19, enrolled during active disease. J is TRBJ2-7 and V is TRBV19; 11 bases agree with TRBD1. Specimen: peripheral blood. Here the CDR3 DNA reads TGTGCCAGTAGTAGGGACAGGGGGAGACCCTACGAGCAGTACTTC. It specifies CASSRDRGRPYEQYF.